Reported below is one TCR beta chain. This specimen comes from a study of T cell responses to AZD1222 COVID-19 vaccine. The assay was immunoSEQ multiplex PCR, and TCRdb's table has in-frame clones only and misses some. The sample has about 84,000 clones; 70% to 90% are singletons. This CDR3 is 15 amino acids long. The V gene's germline CDR1 is KGHDR and CDR2 SFDVKD. Trimming pared 9 bases from V and 1 base from J, leaving 16 bases between. The V and J genes are TRBV24-1 and TRBJ2-3; D might be TRBD1 (5 bases). The sequencing used peripheral blood, collected 28 days after the second AZD1222 dose. This TCR was sampled from an adult who received the AZD1222 COVID-19 vaccine. In DNA, the CDR3 is TGTGCCACCTGGGATTGGACACAAGGCACAGATACGCAGTATTTT. Its translation is CATWDWTQGTDTQYF.